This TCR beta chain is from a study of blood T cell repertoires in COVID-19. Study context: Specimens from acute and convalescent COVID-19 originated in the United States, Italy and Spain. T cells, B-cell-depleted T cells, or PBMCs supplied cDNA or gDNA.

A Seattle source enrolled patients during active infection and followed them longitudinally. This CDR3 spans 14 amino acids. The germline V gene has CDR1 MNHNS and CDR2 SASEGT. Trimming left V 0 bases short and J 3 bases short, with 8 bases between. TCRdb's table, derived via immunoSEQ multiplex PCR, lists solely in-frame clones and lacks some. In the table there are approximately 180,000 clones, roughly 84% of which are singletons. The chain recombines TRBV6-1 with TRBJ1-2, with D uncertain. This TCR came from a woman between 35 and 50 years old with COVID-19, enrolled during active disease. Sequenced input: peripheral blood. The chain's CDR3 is CASSEALQHYGYTF. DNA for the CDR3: TGTGCCAGCAGTGAAGCGCTACAGCACTATGGCTACACCTTC.